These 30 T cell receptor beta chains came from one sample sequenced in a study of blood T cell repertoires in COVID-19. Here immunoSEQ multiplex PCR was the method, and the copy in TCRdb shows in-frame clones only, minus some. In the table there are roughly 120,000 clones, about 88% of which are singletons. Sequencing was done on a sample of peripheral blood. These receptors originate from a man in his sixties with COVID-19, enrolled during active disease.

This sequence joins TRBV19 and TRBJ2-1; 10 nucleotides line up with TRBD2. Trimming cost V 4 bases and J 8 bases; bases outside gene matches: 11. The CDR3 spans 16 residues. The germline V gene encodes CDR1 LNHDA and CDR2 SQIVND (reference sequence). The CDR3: CASSSRPSGSIDEQFF. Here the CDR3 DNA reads TGTGCCAGTAGTAGTAGGCCTAGCGGGAGTATAGATGAGCAGTTCTTC.

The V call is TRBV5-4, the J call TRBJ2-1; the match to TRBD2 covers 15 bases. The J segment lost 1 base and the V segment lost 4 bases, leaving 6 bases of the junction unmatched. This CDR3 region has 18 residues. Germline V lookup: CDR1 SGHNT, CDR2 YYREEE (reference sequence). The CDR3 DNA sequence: TGTGCCAGCAGCCCCGGGACTAGCGGGAGGTCTTCCTACAATGAGCAGTTCTTC. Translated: CASSPGTSGRSSYNEQFF.

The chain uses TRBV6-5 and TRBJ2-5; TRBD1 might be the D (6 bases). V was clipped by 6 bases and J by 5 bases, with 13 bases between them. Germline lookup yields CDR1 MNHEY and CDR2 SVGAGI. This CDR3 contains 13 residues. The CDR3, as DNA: TGTGCCAGCAGAGACAGGTCGGCGGAGACCCAGTACTTC. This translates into CASRDRSAETQYF.

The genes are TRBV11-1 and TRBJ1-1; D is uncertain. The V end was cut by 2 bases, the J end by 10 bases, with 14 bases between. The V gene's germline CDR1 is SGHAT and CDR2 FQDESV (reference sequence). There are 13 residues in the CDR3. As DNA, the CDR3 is TGTGCCAGCAGCTTAAGTCTTCCCGAAGCAGCTTTCTTT. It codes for CASSLSLPEAAFF.

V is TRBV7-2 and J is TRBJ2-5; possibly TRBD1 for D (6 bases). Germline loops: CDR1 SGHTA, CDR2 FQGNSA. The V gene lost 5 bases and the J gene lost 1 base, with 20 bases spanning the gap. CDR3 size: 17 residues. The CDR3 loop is CASSVTGSPYFQETQYF. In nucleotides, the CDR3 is TGTGCCAGCAGCGTAACAGGGTCCCCATACTTCCAAGAGACCCAGTACTTC.

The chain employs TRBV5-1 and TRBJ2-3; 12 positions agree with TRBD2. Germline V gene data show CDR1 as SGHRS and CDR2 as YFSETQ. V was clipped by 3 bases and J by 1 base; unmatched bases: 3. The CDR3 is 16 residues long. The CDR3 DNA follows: TGCGCCAGCAGCTCAAGACTAGCGGGAGGCACAGATACGCAGTATTTT. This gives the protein CASSSRLAGGTDTQYF.

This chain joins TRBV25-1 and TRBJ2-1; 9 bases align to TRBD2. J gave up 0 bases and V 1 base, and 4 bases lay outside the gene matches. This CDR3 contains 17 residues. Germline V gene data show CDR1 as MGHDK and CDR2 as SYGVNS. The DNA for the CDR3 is TGTGCCAGCAGTGAATCCCGTAGCGGGAGCTCCTACAATGAGCAGTTCTTC. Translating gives CASSESRSGSSYNEQFF.

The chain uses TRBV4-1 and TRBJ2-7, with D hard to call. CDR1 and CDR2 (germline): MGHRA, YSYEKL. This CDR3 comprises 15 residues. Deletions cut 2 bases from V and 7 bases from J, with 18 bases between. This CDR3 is CASSQPTRPSREQYF. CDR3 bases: TGCGCCAGCAGCCAACCGACTCGACCTAGTAGGGAGCAGTACTTC.

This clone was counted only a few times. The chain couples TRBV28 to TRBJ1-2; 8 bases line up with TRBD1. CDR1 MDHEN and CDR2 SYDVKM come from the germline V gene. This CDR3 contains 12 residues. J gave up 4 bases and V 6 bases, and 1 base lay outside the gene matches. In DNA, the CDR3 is TGTGCCAGCAGGGGGACAGGCTATGGCTACACCTTC. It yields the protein CASRGTGYGYTF.

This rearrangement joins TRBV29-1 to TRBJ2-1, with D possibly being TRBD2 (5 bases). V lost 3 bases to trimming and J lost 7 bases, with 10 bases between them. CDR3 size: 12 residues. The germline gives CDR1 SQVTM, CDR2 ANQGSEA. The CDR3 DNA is TGCAGCGTTGATCGTTCGGGGAATGAGCAGTTCTTC. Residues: CSVDRSGNEQFF.

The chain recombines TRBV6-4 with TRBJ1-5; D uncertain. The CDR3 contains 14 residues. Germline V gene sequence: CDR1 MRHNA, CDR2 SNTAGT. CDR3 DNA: TGTGCGGGTGACCCAAGGAGGCCCAATCAGCCCCAGCATTTT. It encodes CAGDPRRPNQPQHF.

CDR3 region: CASSQTSGANTGELFF. The CDR3 DNA follows: TGTGCCAGCAGCCAAACTAGCGGAGCGAACACCGGGGAGCTGTTTTTT. V and J are TRBV3-1 (or the pseudogene TRBV3-2) and TRBJ2-2, with TRBD2 matching 8 bases. Germline V gene data show CDR1 as LGHDT and CDR2 as YNNKEL (reference sequence). The junction had 2 bases not matched to a gene; V was cut back by 2 bases and J by 0 bases. The CDR3 has 16 residues.

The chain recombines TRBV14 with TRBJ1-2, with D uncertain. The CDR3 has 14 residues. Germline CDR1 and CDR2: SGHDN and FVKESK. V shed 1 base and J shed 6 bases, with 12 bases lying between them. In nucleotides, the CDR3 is TGTGCCAGCAGCCAAGTCGCGAGTATAGATGGCTACACCTTC. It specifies CASSQVASIDGYTF.

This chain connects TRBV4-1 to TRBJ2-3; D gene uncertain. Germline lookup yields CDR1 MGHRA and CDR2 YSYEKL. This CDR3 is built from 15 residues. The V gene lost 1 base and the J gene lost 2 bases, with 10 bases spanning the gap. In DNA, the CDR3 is TGCGCCAGCAGCCAAGTCAGCGCGTTCACAGATACGCAGTATTTT. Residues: CASSQVSAFTDTQYF.

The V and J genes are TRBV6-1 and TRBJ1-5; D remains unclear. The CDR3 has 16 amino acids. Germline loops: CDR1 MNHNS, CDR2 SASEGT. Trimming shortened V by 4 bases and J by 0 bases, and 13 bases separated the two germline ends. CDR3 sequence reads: CASSAPRYYSNQPQHF. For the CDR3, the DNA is TGTGCCAGCAGTGCCCCTCGGTACTATAGCAATCAGCCCCAGCATTTT.

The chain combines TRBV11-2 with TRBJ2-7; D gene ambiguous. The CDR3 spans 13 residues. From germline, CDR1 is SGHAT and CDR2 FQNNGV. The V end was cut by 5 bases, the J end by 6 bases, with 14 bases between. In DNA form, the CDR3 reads TGTGCCAGCAGCCCCCGCGATCCCCTCGAGCAGTACTTC. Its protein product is CASSPRDPLEQYF.

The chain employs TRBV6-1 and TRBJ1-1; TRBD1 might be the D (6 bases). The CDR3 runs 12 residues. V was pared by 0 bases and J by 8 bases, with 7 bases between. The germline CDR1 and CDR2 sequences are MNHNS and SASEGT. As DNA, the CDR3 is TGTGCCAGCAGTGAAGCAAGGGGGGAAGCTTTCTTT. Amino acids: CASSEARGEAFF.

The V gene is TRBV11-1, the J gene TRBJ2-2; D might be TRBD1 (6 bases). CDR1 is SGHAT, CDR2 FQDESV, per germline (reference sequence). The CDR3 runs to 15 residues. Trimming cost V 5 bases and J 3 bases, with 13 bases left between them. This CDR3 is CASSRWPGDTGELFF. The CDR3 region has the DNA TGTGCCAGCAGCCGCTGGCCAGGGGACACCGGGGAGCTGTTTTTT.

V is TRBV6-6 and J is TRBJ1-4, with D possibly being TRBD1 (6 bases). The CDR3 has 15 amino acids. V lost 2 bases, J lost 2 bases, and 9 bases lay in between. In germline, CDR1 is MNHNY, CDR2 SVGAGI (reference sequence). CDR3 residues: CASSYDRRTNEKLFF. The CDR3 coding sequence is TGTGCCAGCAGTTACGACAGGAGGACTAATGAAAAACTGTTTTTT.

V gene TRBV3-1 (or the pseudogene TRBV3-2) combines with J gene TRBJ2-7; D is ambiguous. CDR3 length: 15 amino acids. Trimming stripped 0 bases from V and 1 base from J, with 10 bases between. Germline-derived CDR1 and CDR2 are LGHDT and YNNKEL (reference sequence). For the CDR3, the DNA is TGTGCCAGCAGCCAAGATCTAGGTAGGTCCTACGAGCAGTACTTC. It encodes CASSQDLGRSYEQYF.

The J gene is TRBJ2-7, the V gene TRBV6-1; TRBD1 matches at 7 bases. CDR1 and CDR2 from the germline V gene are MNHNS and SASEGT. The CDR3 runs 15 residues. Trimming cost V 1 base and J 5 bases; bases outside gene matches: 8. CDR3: CASSEGGTVDNEQYF. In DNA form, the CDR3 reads TGTGCCAGCAGTGAAGGGGGGACAGTTGACAACGAGCAGTACTTC.

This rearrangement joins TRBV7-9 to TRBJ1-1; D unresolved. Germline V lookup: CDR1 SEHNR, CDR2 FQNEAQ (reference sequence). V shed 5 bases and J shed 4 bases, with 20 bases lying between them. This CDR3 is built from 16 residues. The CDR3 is CASSPVPNSQGTEAFF. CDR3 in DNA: TGTGCCAGCAGCCCCGTACCGAACAGCCAAGGCACTGAAGCTTTCTTT.

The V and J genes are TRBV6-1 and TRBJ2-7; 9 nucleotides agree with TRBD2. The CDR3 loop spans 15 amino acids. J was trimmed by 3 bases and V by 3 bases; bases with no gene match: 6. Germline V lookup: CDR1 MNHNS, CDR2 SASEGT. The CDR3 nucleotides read TGTGCCAGCAGTGATGCGCTAGCGGGGATCTACGAGCAGTACTTC. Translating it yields CASSDALAGIYEQYF.

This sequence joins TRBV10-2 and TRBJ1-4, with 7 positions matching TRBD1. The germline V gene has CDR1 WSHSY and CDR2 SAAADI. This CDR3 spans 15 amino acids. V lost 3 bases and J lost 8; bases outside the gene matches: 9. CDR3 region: CASSDRGNGKEKLFF. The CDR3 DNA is TGCGCCAGCAGTGACAGGGGGAATGGAAAAGAAAAACTGTTTTTT.

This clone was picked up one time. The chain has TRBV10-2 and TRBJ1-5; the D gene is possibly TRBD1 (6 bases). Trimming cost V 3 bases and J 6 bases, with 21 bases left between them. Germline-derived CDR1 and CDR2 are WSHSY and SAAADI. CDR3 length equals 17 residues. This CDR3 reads CASSDSRSEGGGQPQHF. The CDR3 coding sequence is TGCGCCAGCAGTGATTCTCGGTCGGAGGGGGGGGGTCAGCCCCAGCATTTT.

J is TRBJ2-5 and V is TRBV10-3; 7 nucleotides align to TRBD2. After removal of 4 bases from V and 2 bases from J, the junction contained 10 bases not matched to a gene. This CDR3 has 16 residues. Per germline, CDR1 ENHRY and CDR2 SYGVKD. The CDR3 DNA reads TGTGCCATCAGTGGTGGGAGGGCCTCGAATCAAGAGACCCAGTACTTC. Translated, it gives CAISGGRASNQETQYF.

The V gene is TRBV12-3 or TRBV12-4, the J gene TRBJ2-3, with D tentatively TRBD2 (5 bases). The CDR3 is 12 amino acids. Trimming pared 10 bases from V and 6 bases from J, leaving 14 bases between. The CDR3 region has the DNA TGTGCCACAAGAGGAGGTGTGGATACGCAGTATTTT. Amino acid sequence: CATRGGVDTQYF.

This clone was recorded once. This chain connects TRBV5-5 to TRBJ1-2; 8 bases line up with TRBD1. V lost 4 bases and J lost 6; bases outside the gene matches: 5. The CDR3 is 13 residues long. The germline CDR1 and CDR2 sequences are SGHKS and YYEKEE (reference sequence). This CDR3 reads CASSLQGADGYTF. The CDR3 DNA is TGTGCCAGCAGCCTCCAGGGGGCTGATGGCTACACCTTC.

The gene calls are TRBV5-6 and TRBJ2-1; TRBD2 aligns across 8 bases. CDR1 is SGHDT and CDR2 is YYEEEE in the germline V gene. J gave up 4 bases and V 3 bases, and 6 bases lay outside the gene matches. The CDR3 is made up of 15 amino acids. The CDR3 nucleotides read TGTGCCAGCAGCTATAGCGGGAAAAGGTACAATGAGCAGTTCTTC. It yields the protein CASSYSGKRYNEQFF.

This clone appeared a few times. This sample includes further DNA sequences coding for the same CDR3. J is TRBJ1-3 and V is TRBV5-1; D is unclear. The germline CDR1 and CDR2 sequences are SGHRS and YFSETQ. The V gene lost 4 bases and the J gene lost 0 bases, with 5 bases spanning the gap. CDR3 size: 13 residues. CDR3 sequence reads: CASSLSSGNTIYF. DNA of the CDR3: TGCGCCAGCAGCCTAAGCTCTGGAAACACCATATATTTT.